Presented here are 2 T cell receptor beta chains from one specimen sequenced in a study of blood T cell repertoires in COVID-19. Only in-frame clones appear in the TCRdb table, and some are missing; sequencing was by immunoSEQ multiplex PCR. The sample shows 100,000 to 150,000 clones, around 89% of them seen only once. Sequencing input: peripheral blood. The receptors come from a man aged 60-69 years with COVID-19, enrolled during active disease.

This clone came up once. The chain recombines TRBV7-6 with TRBJ2-3; D perhaps matches TRBD2 (7 bases). This CDR3 is 16 amino acids long. In germline, CDR1 is SGHVS, CDR2 FNYEAQ. Trimming pared 5 bases from V and 2 bases from J, leaving 17 bases between. The CDR3, as DNA: TGTGCCAGCAGCGGAGGGGGGGGAACCTTCACAGATACGCAGTATTTT. It specifies CASSGGGGTFTDTQYF.

This clone was seen once. Written as DNA, the CDR3 is TGTGCCAGCAGCTCACCACTGGACAGGGGTAAAGAGACCCAGTACTTC. This gives the protein CASSSPLDRGKETQYF. The chain employs TRBV5-4 and TRBJ2-5; 9 bases map to TRBD1. CDR3 size: 16 residues. From germline, CDR1 is SGHNT and CDR2 YYREEE (reference sequence). V shed 3 bases and J 3 bases; nucleotides not matched to a gene: 9.